This TCR beta chain appears in the sequencing data of a study of cytomegalovirus exposure and HLA in healthy donors. Regarding the study as a whole: Rarity held for most TCR sequences, but there were some public TCRs that occurred in many donors. Some V segments (TRBV6-2 and TRBV6-3 among them) were excluded as indistinguishable. Over 150 TCR beta chains were listed as cytomegalovirus-associated. A later analysis found most CMV-associated TCR beta chains apparently HLA-restricted.

The PCR used 60 Vbeta and 13 Jbeta primers. Repertoires were generated with immunoSEQ multiplex PCR, while TCRdb's copy carries only in-frame clones and drops some. The repertoire has 120,000 to 150,000 clones, approximately 76% of them found once; the top ten carry approximately 1.8%. Worth noting for this clone: Its target is not known.

CDR1 is MDHEN, CDR2 SYDVKM, per germline. This CDR3 has 16 amino acids. The V gene end was trimmed by 5 bases and the J gene end by 3 bases; junction bases not matched to a gene: 10. V gene TRBV28 combines with J gene TRBJ1-5, with 7 bases lining up with TRBD1. This receptor was obtained from a man aged 35 to 55 in good health and CMV-seronegative. Source material: PBMCs. CDR3 residues: CASSPPRQGLNQPQHF. The CDR3 DNA follows: TGTGCCAGCAGTCCCCCTCGACAGGGACTCAATCAGCCCCAGCATTTT.